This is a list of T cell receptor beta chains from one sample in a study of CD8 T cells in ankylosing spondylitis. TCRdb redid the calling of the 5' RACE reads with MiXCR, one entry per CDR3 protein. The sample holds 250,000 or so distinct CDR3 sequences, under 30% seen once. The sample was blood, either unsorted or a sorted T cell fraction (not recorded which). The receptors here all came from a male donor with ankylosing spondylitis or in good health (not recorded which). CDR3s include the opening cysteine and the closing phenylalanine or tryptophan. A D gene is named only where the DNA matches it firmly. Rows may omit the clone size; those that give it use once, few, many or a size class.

CDR3 protein: CASSAAQNIQYF
CDR3 DNA: TGCGCCAGCAGCGCAGCCCAAAACATTCAGTACTTC
D gene: NA
clone size: NA
V gene: TRBV5-1
J gene: TRBJ2-4

CDR3 protein: CASSATRSETQYF
CDR3 DNA: TGTGCCAGCAGTGCCACTAGGAGCGAGACCCAGTACTTC
D gene: NA
clone size: NA
V gene: TRBV12-3/TRBV12-4
J gene: TRBJ2-5

CDR3 protein: CSAREGVLRSPLHF
CDR3 DNA: TGCAGTGCTAGAGAGGGCGTACTTAGGTCACCCCTCCACTTT
D gene: NA
clone size: many
V gene: TRBV20-1
J gene: TRBJ1-6

CDR3 protein: CSARKSGGWGYGYTF
CDR3 DNA: TGCAGTGCTAGGAAATCAGGGGGCTGGGGCTATGGCTACACCTTC
D gene: TRBD1
clone size: many
V gene: TRBV20-1
J gene: TRBJ1-2

CDR3 protein: CASKGSSGGREQYF
CDR3 DNA: TGTGCCAGCAAGGGGTCTAGCGGGGGGCGCGAGCAGTACTTC
D gene: TRBD2
clone size: many
V gene: TRBV12-3/TRBV12-4
J gene: TRBJ2-7

CDR3 protein: CASRRADTQYF
CDR3 DNA: TGTGCCAGCAGGCGCGCAGATACGCAGTATTTT
D gene: NA
clone size: many
V gene: TRBV6-6
J gene: TRBJ2-3

CDR3 protein: CATSVNQAAGTDTQYF
CDR3 DNA: TGTGCCACCAGTGTTAACCAGGCAGCGGGCACAGATACGCAGTATTTT
D gene: NA
clone size: many
V gene: TRBV24-1
J gene: TRBJ2-3

CDR3 protein: CASSHRGSPLHF
CDR3 DNA: TGTGCCAGCAGCCATAGGGGATCACCCCTCCACTTT
D gene: NA
clone size: many
V gene: TRBV3-1
J gene: TRBJ1-6

CDR3 protein: CSVFKGDETQYF
CDR3 DNA: TGCAGCGTTTTCAAAGGTGATGAGACCCAGTACTTC
D gene: NA
clone size: few
V gene: TRBV29-1
J gene: TRBJ2-5

CDR3 protein: CASSAGEGRYEQYF
CDR3 DNA: TGTGCCAGCAGCGCCGGGGAGGGGCGGTACGAGCAGTACTTC
D gene: TRBD2
clone size: NA
V gene: TRBV5-6
J gene: TRBJ2-7

CDR3 protein: CASMGGARNIQYF
CDR3 DNA: TGTGCCAGCATGGGGGGGGCTAGGAACATTCAGTACTTC
D gene: NA
clone size: few
V gene: TRBV6-1
J gene: TRBJ2-4

CDR3 protein: CASTPAGDSPLHF
CDR3 DNA: TGTGCCAGCACCCCGGCAGGGGATTCACCCCTCCACTTT
D gene: NA
clone size: many
V gene: TRBV12-3/TRBV12-4
J gene: TRBJ1-6

CDR3 protein: CAISVTGYEQYF
CDR3 DNA: TGTGCCATCAGCGTTACAGGGTACGAGCAGTACTTC
D gene: NA
clone size: many
V gene: TRBV10-3
J gene: TRBJ2-7

CDR3 protein: CSVERGGPQYF
CDR3 DNA: TGCAGCGTTGAACGGGGGGGCCCCCAGTACTTC
D gene: TRBD2
clone size: few
V gene: TRBV29-1
J gene: TRBJ2-5

CDR3 protein: CATSGSGQGTGELFF
CDR3 DNA: TGTGCCACCAGTGGGTCTGGTCAGGGCACCGGGGAGCTGTTTTTT
D gene: NA
clone size: many
V gene: TRBV24-1
J gene: TRBJ2-2

CDR3 protein: CASSLGTGDVGTIYF
CDR3 DNA: TGTGCCAGCAGCCTTGGGACAGGGGACGTCGGCACCATATATTTT
D gene: TRBD1
clone size: NA
V gene: TRBV7-2
J gene: TRBJ1-3

CDR3 protein: CASQGQVSTNYGYTF
CDR3 DNA: TGTGCCAGCCAGGGACAGGTATCCACTAACTATGGCTACACCTTC
D gene: TRBD1
clone size: many
V gene: TRBV6-1
J gene: TRBJ1-2

CDR3 protein: CSANGAEGWGPLHF
CDR3 DNA: TGCAGTGCTAATGGGGCGGAAGGGTGGGGACCCCTCCACTTT
D gene: NA
clone size: many
V gene: TRBV20-1
J gene: TRBJ1-6

CDR3 protein: CASRKRGGKETQYF
CDR3 DNA: TGTGCCAGCCGCAAGCGGGGGGGCAAAGAGACCCAGTACTTC
D gene: TRBD2
clone size: NA
V gene: TRBV12-3/TRBV12-4
J gene: TRBJ2-5

CDR3 protein: CASSPSTGTVYEQYF
CDR3 DNA: TGCGCCAGCAGCCCCAGTACAGGGACGGTCTACGAGCAGTACTTC
D gene: NA
clone size: NA
V gene: TRBV5-1
J gene: TRBJ2-7

CDR3 protein: CASSIGTTINEQFF
CDR3 DNA: TGCGCCAGCAGCATCGGGACTACCATCAATGAGCAGTTCTTC
D gene: TRBD2
clone size: many
V gene: TRBV5-1
J gene: TRBJ2-1

CDR3 protein: CSARWAGLEQYF
CDR3 DNA: TGCAGTGCTCGCTGGGCCGGGTTAGAGCAGTACTTC
D gene: NA
clone size: many
V gene: TRBV20-1
J gene: TRBJ2-7

CDR3 protein: CASSQDPHLEQYF
CDR3 DNA: TGTGCCAGCAGCCAAGATCCCCATCTCGAGCAGTACTTC
D gene: NA
clone size: many
V gene: TRBV3-1
J gene: TRBJ2-7

CDR3 protein: CASSQDSSSDTQYF
CDR3 DNA: TGTGCCAGCAGCCAAGACTCCAGCTCGGATACGCAGTATTTT
D gene: NA
clone size: few
V gene: TRBV3-1
J gene: TRBJ2-3

CDR3 protein: CSPKLGLAGTDTQYF
CDR3 DNA: TGCAGTCCCAAACTGGGACTAGCGGGAACAGATACGCAGTATTTT
D gene: TRBD2
clone size: NA
V gene: TRBV20-1
J gene: TRBJ2-3

CDR3 protein: CASSFRQGEIETQYF
CDR3 DNA: TGTGCCAGCAGTTTTCGACAGGGGGAGATAGAGACCCAGTACTTC
D gene: TRBD1
clone size: once
V gene: TRBV12-3/TRBV12-4
J gene: TRBJ2-5

CDR3 protein: CSAPGPGRTEAFF
CDR3 DNA: TGCAGTGCTCCCGGGCCGGGAAGGACTGAAGCTTTCTTT
D gene: NA
clone size: many
V gene: TRBV20-1
J gene: TRBJ1-1

CDR3 protein: CSRMGGDGYEQYF
CDR3 DNA: TGCAGTCGGATGGGGGGGGACGGGTACGAGCAGTACTTC
D gene: TRBD2
clone size: NA
V gene: TRBV20-1
J gene: TRBJ2-7

CDR3 protein: CASSRTTNEKLFF
CDR3 DNA: TGCGCCAGCAGCCGTACAACTAATGAAAAACTGTTTTTT
D gene: NA
clone size: many
V gene: TRBV5-1
J gene: TRBJ1-4

CDR3 protein: CASSVGQGTYEQYF
CDR3 DNA: TGTGCCAGCAGCGTAGGACAGGGGACTTACGAGCAGTACTTC
D gene: TRBD1
clone size: NA
V gene: TRBV9
J gene: TRBJ2-7